Below are 21 T cell receptor beta chains sequenced from a single sample in a study of T cell responses to AZD1222 COVID-19 vaccine. Repertoires were generated with immunoSEQ multiplex PCR, while TCRdb's copy carries only in-frame clones and drops some. Seen here are some 120,000 clones, roughly nine tenths observed once, and the top ten hold 1.5% to 2%. The sequencing here drew on peripheral blood, taken 28 days after the second AZD1222 dose. Every receptor here comes from an adult who received the AZD1222 COVID-19 vaccine.

The J gene is TRBJ2-2, the V gene TRBV7-2; possible D gene TRBD1, 5 bases. With 3 bases removed from V and 0 bases from J, the gap between germline ends came to 11 bases. This CDR3 contains 16 residues. Per the germline V gene, CDR1 is SGHTA and CDR2 is FQGNSA. CDR3 loop: CASSFFRQTNTGELFF. CDR3 nucleotide sequence: TGTGCCAGCAGCTTTTTTCGACAGACGAACACCGGGGAGCTGTTTTTT.

The rearrangement uses TRBV27 and TRBJ2-3; 11 bases fit TRBD2. Germline loops: CDR1 MNHEY, CDR2 SMNVEV (reference sequence). This CDR3 is built from 17 residues. V shed 5 bases and J 2 bases; nucleotides not matched to a gene: 9. The CDR3 protein is CASSPSLTSGITDTQYF. CDR3 nucleotide sequence: TGTGCCAGCAGTCCTTCGCTGACTAGCGGGATCACAGATACGCAGTATTTT.

The chain carries TRBV6-5 and TRBJ2-7, with a possible D match to TRBD2 (7 bases). The CDR3 extends over 14 amino acids. CDR1 is MNHEY, CDR2 SVGAGI, per germline. Between the trimmed V and J ends, which lost 6 bases and 5 bases, there was a span of 17 bases. The CDR3 protein is CASRPPGGRNEQYF. Written as DNA, the CDR3 is TGTGCCAGCAGGCCACCGGGGGGCAGAAACGAGCAGTACTTC.

The chain has TRBV7-9 and TRBJ1-2; TRBD1 is a possible D gene (5 bases). The germline V gene has CDR1 SEHNR and CDR2 FQNEAQ (reference sequence). V was clipped by 0 bases and J by 4 bases, with 9 bases between them. The length of the CDR3 is 14 residues. Here the CDR3 DNA reads TGTGCCAGCAGCTTAGCGACGGGGGGCTATGGCTACACCTTC. Amino acid sequence: CASSLATGGYGYTF.

The chain has TRBV5-8 and TRBJ1-3; no clear D gene. Trimming removed 3 bases from V and 4 bases from J, with 8 bases in between. The CDR3 totals 13 residues. Germline V gene data show CDR1 as SGHTS and CDR2 as YDEGEE. CDR3 coding DNA: TGTGCCAGCAGCTCAAAATCCGGAAACACCATATATTTT. Translated: CASSSKSGNTIYF.

CDR3 in DNA: TGTGCCATCAGTCGCGAGACAGGTAGCAATCAGCCCCAGCATTTT. Encoded protein: CAISRETGSNQPQHF. The rearrangement links TRBV10-3 to TRBJ1-5; D might be TRBD1 (6 bases). CDR3 length equals 15 residues. Trimming shortened V by 5 bases and J by 0 bases, and 11 bases separated the two germline ends. Germline values: CDR1 ENHRY, CDR2 SYGVKD.

The CDR3 region has the DNA TGTGCCAGCAGTTCCAATACGCAGTATTTT. It codes for CASSSNTQYF. J is TRBJ2-3 and V is TRBV16; D remains ambiguous. There are 10 residues in the CDR3. Deletions cut 6 bases from V and 7 bases from J, with 5 bases between. Germline CDR1 KGHSY, CDR2 FQNENV. Supplemented by reference TRBV16 and TRBJ2-3, the full variable domain reads GEEVAQTPKHLVRGEGQKAKLYCAPIKGHSYVFWYQQVLKNEFKFLISFQNENVFDETGMPKERFSAKCLPNSPCSLEIQATKLEDSAVYFCASSSNTQYFGPGTRLTVL.

The rearrangement uses TRBV28 and TRBJ1-5; 7 positions agree with TRBD1. The CDR3 length is 11 residues. Germline V gene sequence: CDR1 MDHEN, CDR2 SYDVKM. J was trimmed by 11 bases and V by 5 bases; bases with no gene match: 3. CDR3 in amino acids: CASSTDRAQHF. CDR3 nucleotide sequence: TGTGCCAGCAGTACTGACAGGGCCCAGCATTTT.

The rearrangement uses TRBV19 and TRBJ1-2; D is unresolved. This CDR3 comprises 15 residues. Germline V gene data show CDR1 as LNHDA and CDR2 as SQIVND (reference sequence). V lost 6 bases to trimming and J lost 3 bases, with 17 bases between them. In nucleotides, the CDR3 is TGTGCCAGTAGGAAGATAGCAGGCGATCACTATGGCTACACCTTC. It codes for CASRKIAGDHYGYTF.

Written as DNA, the CDR3 is TGTGCCAGCAGCCCCCGAAACTCTGGGGCCAACGTCCTGACTTTC. Protein sequence: CASSPRNSGANVLTF. The chain combines TRBV9 with TRBJ2-6; D not certain. From germline, CDR1 is SGDLS and CDR2 YYNGEE. The germline V and J ends were trimmed by 4 bases and 0 bases, with 8 bases remaining between them. The CDR3 consists of 15 residues. Together with reference TRBV9 and TRBJ2-6, the CDR3 gives the full variable domain: DSGVTQTPKHLITATGQRVTLRCSPRSGDLSVYWYQQSLDQGLQFLIQYYNGEERAKGNILERFSAQQFPDLHSELNLSSLELGDSALYFCASSPRNSGANVLTFGAGSRLTVL.

The chain employs TRBV5-1 and TRBJ2-3; a possible D gene is TRBD2 (5 bases). The CDR3 totals 14 residues. Germline values: CDR1 SGHRS, CDR2 YFSETQ. Trimming took 4 bases from V and 6 from J, leaving 15 bases between them. CDR3 amino acids: CASSLGLGKDTQYF. The CDR3 DNA sequence: TGCGCCAGCAGCCTAGGACTGGGTAAGGATACGCAGTATTTT.

The chain joins TRBV19 to TRBJ1-6, with 10 bases lining up with TRBD1. The CDR3 contains 15 residues. Germline CDR1 is LNHDA and CDR2 is SQIVND (reference sequence). The J segment lost 7 bases and the V segment lost 5 bases, leaving 5 bases of the junction unmatched. The CDR3 sequence is CASSPRTGGNSPLHF. The CDR3 DNA reads as TGTGCCAGTAGTCCCAGGACAGGGGGGAATTCACCCCTCCACTTT.

The gene calls are TRBV5-1 and TRBJ2-5, with a tentative D call TRBD1 (6 bases). The CDR3 loop spans 15 amino acids. CDR1 is SGHRS, CDR2 YFSETQ, per germline. V was cut by 0 bases and J by 7 bases, with 16 bases left in between. In DNA form, the CDR3 reads TGCGCCAGCAGCTTGGAGGGCACAGTAGGGGGGACCCAGTACTTC. This translates into CASSLEGTVGGTQYF.

The chain uses TRBV5-1 and TRBJ1-5; no firm D call. Germline V gene lookup returns CDR1 SGHRS and CDR2 YFSETQ. CDR3 length: 14 residues. V lost 4 bases and J lost 2, with 10 bases in between. The DNA for the CDR3 is TGCGCCAGCAGCCCCCGCGGGGGCAATCAGCCCCAGCATTTT. It yields the protein CASSPRGGNQPQHF.

The rearrangement uses TRBV30 and TRBJ2-1; 9 positions match TRBD2. Germline lookup yields CDR1 GTSNPN and CDR2 SVGIG (reference sequence). V shed 0 bases, J shed 13 bases, and the junction held 4 bases outside the gene matches. This CDR3 is built from 12 residues. In DNA form, the CDR3 reads TGTGCCTGGAGTGTTCTAGCGGGGATCCAGTTCTTC. Translation: CAWSVLAGIQFF.

The chain joins TRBV7-2 to TRBJ2-7, with D possibly TRBD1 on 7 matching bases. The V and J ends lost 8 bases and 1 base respectively, with 12 bases between them. The CDR3 totals 13 residues. Germline lookup yields CDR1 SGHTA and CDR2 FQGNSA. CDR3 region: CASGRGVSYEQYF. The DNA for the CDR3 is TGTGCCAGCGGCAGGGGGGTGTCCTACGAGCAGTACTTC.

This rearrangement joins TRBV9 to TRBJ2-2, with 11 bases identical to TRBD2. This CDR3 has 17 residues. The junction had 4 bases not matched to a gene; V was cut back by 0 bases and J by 3 bases. Germline V gene data show CDR1 as SGDLS and CDR2 as YYNGEE. As DNA, the CDR3 is TGTGCCAGCAGCGTAGGAAGGACTAGCGGGTACACCGGGGAGCTGTTTTTT. Its translation is CASSVGRTSGYTGELFF.

The CDR3 nucleotides read TGTGCCAGCACCATACAGGGGGCAAGTTACGAGCAGTACTTC. Translation: CASTIQGASYEQYF. The chain carries TRBV2 and TRBJ2-7; 9 bases align to TRBD1. The CDR3 is made up of 14 amino acids. Germline CDR1 is SNHLY and CDR2 is FYNNEI. The trim removed 7 bases at V and 4 bases at J, leaving 8 bases unmatched.

The chain combines TRBV18 with TRBJ2-5, with D tentatively TRBD1 (5 bases). This CDR3 is built from 17 residues. V lost 2 bases to trimming and J lost 1 base, with 17 bases between them. Germline V gene lookup returns CDR1 KGHSH and CDR2 LQKENI. In DNA, the CDR3 is TGTGCCAGCTCACCAGGGGCTACCCTAAAATTCCAAGAGACCCAGTACTTC. This codes for CASSPGATLKFQETQYF.

The chain carries TRBV3-1 (or the pseudogene TRBV3-2) and TRBJ1-6, with D uncertain. This CDR3 spans 14 amino acids. With 1 base removed from V and 7 bases from J, the gap between germline ends came to 8 bases. In germline, CDR1 is LGHDT, CDR2 YNNKEL (reference sequence). As DNA, the CDR3 is TGTGCCAGCAGCCAAGGGGATCTGAATTCACCCCTCCACTTT. It encodes CASSQGDLNSPLHF.

V is TRBV28 and J is TRBJ1-2, with 8 bases that match TRBD1. CDR1 MDHEN and CDR2 SYDVKM come from the germline V gene. V dropped 10 bases and J dropped 8; count of bases not matched to a gene: 9. The CDR3 extends over 12 amino acids. DNA of the CDR3: TGTGCCACATCCCAGGGGGCCTTAGGCTACACCTTC. It is translated as CATSQGALGYTF.